This T cell receptor (beta chain) was recovered during a study of CD8 T cells in Susac syndrome. Germline V gives CDR1 DFQATT, CDR2 SNEGSKA (reference sequence). Trimming cost V 5 bases and J 0 bases, with 17 bases left between them. The CDR3 consists of 16 residues. RNA amounts of roughly 0.45 to 1 ug underwent reverse transcription with random hexamers. An immunoSEQ multiplex PCR amplified TCR beta CDR3 over 54 Vbeta and 13 Jbeta. TCRdb used MiXCR to reprocess the immunoSEQ multiplex PCR reads, holding one entry per CDR3 protein. The repertoire holds 150,000 to 250,000 distinct CDR3 sequences, about 96% seen once, with approximately 0.093% in the top ten. This clonotype was detected once.

This receptor was taken from a human donor with multiple sclerosis. The rearrangement uses TRBV20-1 and TRBJ2-1; a weak D match, TRBD2 (6 bases). Sequenced input: CD4+ T cells from PBMCs. CDR3 in DNA: TGCAGTGCTCGTTCTTCCCGGGGGAGCTCCTACAATGAGCAGTTCTTC. Amino acids: CSARSSRGSSYNEQFF.